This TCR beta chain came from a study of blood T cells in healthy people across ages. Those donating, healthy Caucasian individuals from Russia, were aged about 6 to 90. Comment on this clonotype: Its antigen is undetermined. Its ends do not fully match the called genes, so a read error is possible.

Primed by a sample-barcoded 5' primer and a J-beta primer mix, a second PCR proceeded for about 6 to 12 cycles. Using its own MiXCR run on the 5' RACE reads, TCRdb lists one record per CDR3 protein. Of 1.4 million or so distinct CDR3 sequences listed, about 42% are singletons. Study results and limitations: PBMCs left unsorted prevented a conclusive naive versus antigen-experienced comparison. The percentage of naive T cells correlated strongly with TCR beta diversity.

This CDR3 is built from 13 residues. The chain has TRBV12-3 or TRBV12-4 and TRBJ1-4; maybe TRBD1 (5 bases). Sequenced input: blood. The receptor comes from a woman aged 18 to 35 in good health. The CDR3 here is CASNLGGNEKPFF. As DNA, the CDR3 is TGTGCCAGCAACCTCGGGGGTAATGAAAAACCGTTTTTT.